A selection of T cell receptor beta chains follows, all from one sample in a study of CD8+ T cells in alopecia areata. TCRdb keeps only in-frame clones here, not all; method: immunoSEQ multiplex PCR. The sample carries 90,000 to 130,000 clones, approximately 60% recorded once. Specimen: CD8+ T cells sorted from blood. The origin of the receptors is a human donor in good health. The CDR3 runs from the conserved cysteine through the conserved F or W. A D gene is named only where the DNA matches it firmly. Only some rows state a clone size, as once, few, many or a class for expanded clones.

DNA | CDR3 | D | size | V | length | J
TGTGCCAGCAGCGTATCTAGGGACAGGGGCTATGGCTACACCTTC | CASSVSRDRGYGYTF | TRBD1 | NA | TRBV9 | 15 | TRBJ1-2
TGTGCCAGCAGCTTGCTGGGGAGCACAGATACGCAGTATTTT | CASSLLGSTDTQYF | NA | few | TRBV5-1 | 14 | TRBJ2-3
TGTGCCAGCAGCTACCCGGGGAGGGAGATTCAGTACTTC | CASSYPGREIQYF | TRBD2 | few | TRBV5-6 | 13 | TRBJ2-4
TGTGCCAGCAGCGTGGCGACAGGGTACGAGCAGTACTTC | CASSVATGYEQYF | TRBD1 | NA | TRBV9 | 13 | TRBJ2-7
TGTGCCAGCAGTTTGGGGAGGAGGTATGAGCAGTACTTC | CASSLGRRYEQYF | NA | NA | TRBV27 | 13 | TRBJ2-7
TGTGCCAGCAGTCCTCCGGGACGGCCCGGGGATGAGCAGTTCTTC | CASSPPGRPGDEQFF | NA | NA | TRBV2 | 15 | TRBJ2-1
TGTGCCTGGAGTTCGGGGATGCCTCACTATGGCTACACCTTC | CAWSSGMPHYGYTF | NA | once | TRBV30 | 14 | TRBJ1-2
TGTGCCAGCAGCCCCGGGGGCCGGGGGGGCAGAGAGACCCAGTACTTC | CASSPGGRGGRETQYF | TRBD2 | NA | TRBV9 | 16 | TRBJ2-5
TGTGCCAGCAGCGTAGAAAGCGGGGGGCATGAGCAGTTCTTC | CASSVESGGHEQFF | TRBD2 | NA | TRBV9 | 14 | TRBJ2-1
TGTGCCAGCAGCCAAGAGCCCACGGTCCAAGAGACCCAGTACTTC | CASSQEPTVQETQYF | NA | NA | TRBV14 | 15 | TRBJ2-5
TGTGCCAGCAGCTTAGGAAGCACTGAAGCTTTCTTT | CASSLGSTEAFF | NA | few | TRBV5-6 | 12 | TRBJ1-1
TGTGCCACCAGCAGAGATCGGGAGAGCTCCTACAATGAGCAGTTCTTC | CATSRDRESSYNEQFF | NA | NA | TRBV15 | 16 | TRBJ2-1
TGTGCCAGCAGCTACTCGGGGGGGCCCGATACGCAGTATTTT | CASSYSGGPDTQYF | TRBD2 | NA | TRBV7-8 | 14 | TRBJ2-3
TGCAGCGTTGAAGAGTCGGGACAGGGCTATGGCTACACCTTC | CSVEESGQGYGYTF | TRBD1 | few | TRBV29-1 | 14 | TRBJ1-2
TGTGCCAGCAGTTTGATTGGTCGGGGGGGTAGCTATGGCTACACCTTC | CASSLIGRGGSYGYTF | NA | NA | TRBV27 | 16 | TRBJ1-2
TGTGCCAGCAGCTTAGGCGCGGGGAGCACTGAAGCTTTCTTT | CASSLGAGSTEAFF | NA | NA | TRBV13 | 14 | TRBJ1-1
TGTGCCAGCAGCTTGGTCCCGGGGATGAACACTGAAGCTTTCTTT | CASSLVPGMNTEAFF | NA | NA | TRBV5-6 | 15 | TRBJ1-1
TGTGCCAGCAGCTCTAGCGGGGGACCCTACGAGCAGTACTTC | CASSSSGGPYEQYF | TRBD2 | NA | TRBV11-2 | 14 | TRBJ2-7
TGTGCCAGCAGCGCACCAACCCGTACCCATAAGGCGGCTAACTATGGCTACACCTTC | CASSAPTRTHKAANYGYTF | NA | few | TRBV7-9 | 19 | TRBJ1-2
TGCGCCAGCAGCCAAGGAGCGGGGACGGCGGGGACCCAGTACTTC | CASSQGAGTAGTQYF | TRBD2 | NA | TRBV4-3 | 15 | TRBJ2-5
TGCGCCAGCAGCGGAGGGGTCTACTATGGCTACACCTTC | CASSGGVYYGYTF | NA | NA | TRBV5-1 | 13 | TRBJ1-2
TGTGCCAGCAGACGGACAGGGGGCTACGAGCAGTACTTC | CASRRTGGYEQYF | TRBD1 | NA | TRBV5-6 | 13 | TRBJ2-7
TGTGCCAGCAGAGGGACAGGGGAAAACGAGCAGTACTTC | CASRGTGENEQYF | TRBD1 | NA | TRBV2 | 13 | TRBJ2-7
TGTGCCAGCAGTTTTGACAGGAACACTGAAGCTTTCTTT | CASSFDRNTEAFF | NA | NA | TRBV28 | 13 | TRBJ1-1
TGTGCCAGCAGTTTAGTAGCGGGGGGCGGACTAACCTGGGCCAAAAACATTCAGTACTTC | CASSLVAGGGLTWAKNIQYF | TRBD2 | few | TRBV28 | 20 | TRBJ2-4
TGTGCCAGCGAGAGGAGTGTAGCCAAAAACATTCAGTACTTC | CASERSVAKNIQYF | NA | NA | TRBV7-9 | 14 | TRBJ2-4
TGTGCCAGCAAAAGCGGGGGGGCCGTTTACGAGCAGTACTTC | CASKSGGAVYEQYF | TRBD2 | NA | TRBV5-6 | 14 | TRBJ2-7
TGCGCCAGCAGTGATACAGGGATGGGAGCTTTCTTT | CASSDTGMGAFF | NA | many | TRBV10-2 | 12 | TRBJ1-1
TGTGCCAGCAGCTTGGATCGTGAGTTCCAAGAGACCCAGTACTTC | CASSLDREFQETQYF | NA | NA | TRBV5-6 | 15 | TRBJ2-5
TGTGCCAGCAGCCCCCATGAGTCGACAGGGGGCCATCTCAACTATGGCTACACCTTC | CASSPHESTGGHLNYGYTF | TRBD1 | few | TRBV13 | 19 | TRBJ1-2
TGTGCCAGCAGCTTAGGAGGCAAAAACATTCAGTACTTC | CASSLGGKNIQYF | NA | many | TRBV7-9 | 13 | TRBJ2-4
TGTGCCAGCAGCCCCGGGTACTCGAAACACTACGAGCAGTACTTC | CASSPGYSKHYEQYF | NA | many | TRBV7-2 | 15 | TRBJ2-7
TGTGCCAGCAGCGACTCCTACGAGCAGTACTTC | CASSDSYEQYF | NA | few | TRBV5-4 | 11 | TRBJ2-7
TGTGCCAGCAGCTATCTCCGCCGCCATGGCTACACCTTC | CASSYLRRHGYTF | NA | NA | TRBV5-6 | 13 | TRBJ1-2
TGTGCCAGCAGCCCACCGGGGGGTGAGACCCAGTACTTC | CASSPPGGETQYF | TRBD2 | NA | TRBV4-2 | 13 | TRBJ2-5
TGTGCCAGCAGAGACAGGGGCGTATCGAACACTGAAGCTTTCTTT | CASRDRGVSNTEAFF | TRBD1 | few | TRBV6-5 | 15 | TRBJ1-1
TGTGCCAGCAGTTCCCCAGGGACGAGTATCACTGAAGCTTTCTTT | CASSSPGTSITEAFF | NA | NA | TRBV28 | 15 | TRBJ1-1
TGCAGCGTTGCGACAGGGAAGAGCTCTGGGGCCAACGTCCTGACTTTC | CSVATGKSSGANVLTF | TRBD1 | few | TRBV29-1 | 16 | TRBJ2-6
TGTGCCAGCAGTTACTCTAGGACAGGGGCCTACGAGCAGTACTTC | CASSYSRTGAYEQYF | TRBD1 | NA | TRBV6-5 | 15 | TRBJ2-7
TGCGCCAGCAGCTTGGCCTCCTTTGGGGGTGGTGAAGCTTTCTTT | CASSLASFGGGEAFF | NA | NA | TRBV5-1 | 15 | TRBJ1-1
TGCGCCAGCAGCTTCACACAGGGGAATGATACGCAGTATTTT | CASSFTQGNDTQYF | TRBD1 | NA | TRBV5-1 | 14 | TRBJ2-3